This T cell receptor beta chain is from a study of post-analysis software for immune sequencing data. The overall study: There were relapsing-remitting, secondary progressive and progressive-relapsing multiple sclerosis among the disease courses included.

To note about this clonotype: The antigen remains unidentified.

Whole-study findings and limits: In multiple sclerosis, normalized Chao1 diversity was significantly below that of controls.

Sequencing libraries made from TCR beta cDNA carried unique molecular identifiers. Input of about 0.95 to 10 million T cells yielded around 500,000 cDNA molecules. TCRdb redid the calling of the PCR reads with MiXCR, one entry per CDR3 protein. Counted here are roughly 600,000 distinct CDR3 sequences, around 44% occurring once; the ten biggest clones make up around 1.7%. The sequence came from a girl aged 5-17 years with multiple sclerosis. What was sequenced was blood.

The CDR3 DNA reads TGTGCCAGCAGCCACGCTGAAATCGGCTACGAGCAGTACTTC. It codes for CASSHAEIGYEQYF. The chain is built from TRBV7-7 and TRBJ2-7, with unresolved D. V was clipped by 5 bases and J by 3 bases, with 14 bases between them. The CDR3 length is 14 residues. Germline values: CDR1 SSHAT, CDR2 FNYEAQ (reference sequence).